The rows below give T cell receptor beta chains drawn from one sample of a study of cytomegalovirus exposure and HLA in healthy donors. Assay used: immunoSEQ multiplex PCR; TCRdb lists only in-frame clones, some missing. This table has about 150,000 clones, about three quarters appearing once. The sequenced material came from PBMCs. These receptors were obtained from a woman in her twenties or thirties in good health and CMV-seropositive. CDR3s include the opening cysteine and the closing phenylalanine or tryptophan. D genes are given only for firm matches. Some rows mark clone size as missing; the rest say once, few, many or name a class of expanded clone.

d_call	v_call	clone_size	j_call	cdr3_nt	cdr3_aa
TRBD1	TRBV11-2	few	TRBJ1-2	TGTGCCAGCAGCCCTAAGACAGGGATTGACTATGGCTACACCTTC	CASSPKTGIDYGYTF
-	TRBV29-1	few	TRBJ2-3	TGCAGCGTTGGAGACTTTAGCACAGATACGCAGTATTTT	CSVGDFSTDTQYF
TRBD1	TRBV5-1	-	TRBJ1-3	TGCGCCAGCAGCTGGGGGGACAGCTCTGGAAACACCATATATTTT	CASSWGDSSGNTIYF
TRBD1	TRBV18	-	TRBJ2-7	TGTGCCAGCTCACTAAGTGGAGCAGGGGGCTCCTACGAGCAGTACTTC	CASSLSGAGGSYEQYF
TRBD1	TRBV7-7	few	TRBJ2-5	TGTGCCAGCAGCACCAGACAGGGGGCAGAGACCCAGTACTTC	CASSTRQGAETQYF
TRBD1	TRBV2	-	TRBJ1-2	TGTGCCAGCAGGACAGGGGTAGCCTATGGCTACACCTTC	CASRTGVAYGYTF
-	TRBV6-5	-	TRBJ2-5	TGTGCCAGCAGCCGCCAAGAGACCCAGTACTTC	CASSRQETQYF
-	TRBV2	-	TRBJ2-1	TGTGCCAGCAGTGAACTCCTAGCAGGTGAGCAGTTCTTC	CASSELLAGEQFF
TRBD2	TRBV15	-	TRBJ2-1	TGTGCCACCAGCAGGGAGCTAGCGGCATCACCATCCTACAATGAGCAGTTCTTC	CATSRELAASPSYNEQFF
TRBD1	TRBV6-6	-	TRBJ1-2	TGTGCCAGCAGTTACTCGGGTCAGGGGGAGTATGGCTACACCTTC	CASSYSGQGEYGYTF
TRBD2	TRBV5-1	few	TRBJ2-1	TGCGCCAGCAGCTCGGTAGCGGGAGGTACTAATGAGCAGTTCTTC	CASSSVAGGTNEQFF
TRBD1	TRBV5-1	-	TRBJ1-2	TGCGCCAGCAGCCCCGGACAGGGATCTAACTATGGCTACACCTTC	CASSPGQGSNYGYTF
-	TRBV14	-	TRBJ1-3	TGTGCCAGCAGCCAAGACTCGGGGGTAAACTCTGGAAACACCATATATTTT	CASSQDSGVNSGNTIYF
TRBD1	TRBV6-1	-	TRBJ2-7	TGTGCCAGCTGGCCGGGACAGGGGGCCGCCGAGCAGTACTTC	CASWPGQGAAEQYF
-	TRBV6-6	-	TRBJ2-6	TGTGCCAGCAGTTATCGAGCGACCTCTGGGGCCAACGTCCTGACTTTC	CASSYRATSGANVLTF
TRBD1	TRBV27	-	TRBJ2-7	TGTGCCAGCAGTCCCCTCCCGGGACAGGATTTTTCCTACGAGCAGTACTTC	CASSPLPGQDFSYEQYF
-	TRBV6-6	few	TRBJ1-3	TGTGCCAGCGGGCAGCCTCGGGGTAACACCATATATTTT	CASGQPRGNTIYF
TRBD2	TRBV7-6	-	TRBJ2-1	TGTGCCAGCAGCCTGGGACTCGGGGGGTACAATGAGCAGTTCTTC	CASSLGLGGYNEQFF
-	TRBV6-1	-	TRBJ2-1	TGTGCCAGCAGTGAAACAGACCCCCGAAATGAGCAGTTCTTC	CASSETDPRNEQFF
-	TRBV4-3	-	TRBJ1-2	TGCGCCAGCAGCCAAGCAGGGCAAGGCGGAATCTATGGCTACACCTTC	CASSQAGQGGIYGYTF
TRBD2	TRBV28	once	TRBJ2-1	TGTGCCAGCACGACTAGCGTCAATGAGCAGTTCTTC	CASTTSVNEQFF
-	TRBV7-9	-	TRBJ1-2	TGTGCCAGCAGCTTGAGGGAAGGATATGGCTACACCTTC	CASSLREGYGYTF